This T cell receptor (beta chain) was identified in a study of control samples from healthy donors and cancer patients. This table comes from immunoSEQ multiplex PCR, and its TCRdb copy is limited to in-frame clones, with some not included. The table has 110,000 to 150,000 clones, roughly 92% seen once. The germline V and J ends were trimmed by 0 bases and 3 bases, with 5 bases remaining between them. This CDR3 is built from 14 residues. Germline V lookup: CDR1 SGHAT, CDR2 FQNNGV. This sequence originates from a man younger than 40 in good health. This chain uses TRBV11-2 with TRBJ2-2; D is uncertain. The sample was blood. The CDR3 nucleotides are TGTGCCAGCAGCTTAGATCAGCACACCGGGGAGCTGTTTTTT. Translating it yields CASSLDQHTGELFF.